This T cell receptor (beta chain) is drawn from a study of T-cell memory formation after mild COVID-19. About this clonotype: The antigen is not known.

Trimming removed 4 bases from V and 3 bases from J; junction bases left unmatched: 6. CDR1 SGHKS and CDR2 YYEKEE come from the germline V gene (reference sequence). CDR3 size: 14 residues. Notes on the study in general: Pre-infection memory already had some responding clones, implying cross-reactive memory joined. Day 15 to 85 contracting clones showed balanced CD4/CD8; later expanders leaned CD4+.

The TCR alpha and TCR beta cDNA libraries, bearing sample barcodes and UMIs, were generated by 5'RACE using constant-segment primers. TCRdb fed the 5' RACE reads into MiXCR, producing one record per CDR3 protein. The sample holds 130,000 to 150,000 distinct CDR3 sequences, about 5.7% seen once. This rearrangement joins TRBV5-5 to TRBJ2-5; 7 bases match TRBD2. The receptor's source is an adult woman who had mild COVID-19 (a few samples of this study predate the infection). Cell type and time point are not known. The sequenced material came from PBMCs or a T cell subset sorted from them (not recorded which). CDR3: CASSPGGIEETQYF. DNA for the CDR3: TGTGCCAGCAGCCCGGGGGGAATAGAAGAGACCCAGTACTTC.